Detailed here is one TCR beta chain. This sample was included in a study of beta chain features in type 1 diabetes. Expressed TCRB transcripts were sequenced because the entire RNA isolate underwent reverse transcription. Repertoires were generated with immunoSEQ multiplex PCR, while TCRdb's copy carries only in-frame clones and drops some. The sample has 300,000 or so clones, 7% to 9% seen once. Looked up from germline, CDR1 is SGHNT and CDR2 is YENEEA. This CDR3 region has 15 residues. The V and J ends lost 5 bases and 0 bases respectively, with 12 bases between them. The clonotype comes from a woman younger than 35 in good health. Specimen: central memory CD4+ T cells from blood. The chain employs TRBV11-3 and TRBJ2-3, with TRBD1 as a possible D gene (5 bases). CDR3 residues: CASSRRQGSTDTQYF. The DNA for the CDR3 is TGTGCCAGCAGCCGACGGCAGGGAAGCACAGATACGCAGTATTTT.